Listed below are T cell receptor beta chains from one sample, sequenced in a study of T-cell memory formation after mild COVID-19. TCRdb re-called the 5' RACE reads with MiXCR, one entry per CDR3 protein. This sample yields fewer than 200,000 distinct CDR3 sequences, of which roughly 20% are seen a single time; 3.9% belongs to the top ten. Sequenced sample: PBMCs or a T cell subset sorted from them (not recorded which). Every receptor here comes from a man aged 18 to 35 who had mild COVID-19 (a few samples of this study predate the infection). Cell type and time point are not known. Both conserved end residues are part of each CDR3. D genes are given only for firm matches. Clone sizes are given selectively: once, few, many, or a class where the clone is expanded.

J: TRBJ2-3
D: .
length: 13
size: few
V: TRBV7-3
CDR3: CASSSQGTDTQYF

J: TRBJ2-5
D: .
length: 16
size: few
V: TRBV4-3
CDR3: CASSQDRHRAQETQYF

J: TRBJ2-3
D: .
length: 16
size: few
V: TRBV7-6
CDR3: CASSPAAHSSTDTQYF

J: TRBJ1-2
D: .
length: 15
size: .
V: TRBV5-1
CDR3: CASSTDPSNGYGYTF

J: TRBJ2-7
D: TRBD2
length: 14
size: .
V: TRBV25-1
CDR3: CASRGTSGSHEQYF

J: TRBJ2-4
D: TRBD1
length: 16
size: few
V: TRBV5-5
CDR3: CASSSGQPLAKNIQYF

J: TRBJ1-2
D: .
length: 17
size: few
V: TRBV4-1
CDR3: CASSLIGGRGTNYGYTF

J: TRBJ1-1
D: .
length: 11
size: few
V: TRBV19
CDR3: CATSQGVGAFF

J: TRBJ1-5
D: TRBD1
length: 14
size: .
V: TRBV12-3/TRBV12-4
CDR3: CASSKGTGNQPQHF

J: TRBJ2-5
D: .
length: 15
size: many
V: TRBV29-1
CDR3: CSVVFPARGGETQYF

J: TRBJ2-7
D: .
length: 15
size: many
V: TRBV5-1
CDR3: CASSLAATNAYEQYF

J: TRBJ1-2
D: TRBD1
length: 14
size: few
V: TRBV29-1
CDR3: CSVAQGARNYGYTF

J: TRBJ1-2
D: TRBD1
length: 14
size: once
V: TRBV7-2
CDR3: CASSLEGQNYGYTF

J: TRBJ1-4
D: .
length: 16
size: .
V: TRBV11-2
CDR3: CASSLLGRPGNEKLFF

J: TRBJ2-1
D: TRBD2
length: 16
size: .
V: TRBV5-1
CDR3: CASSLAPSGGVNEQFF

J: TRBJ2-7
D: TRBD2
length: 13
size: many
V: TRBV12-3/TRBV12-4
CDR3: CASSFGGRYEQYF

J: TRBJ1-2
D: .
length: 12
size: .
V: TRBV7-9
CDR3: CASSLGVDGYTF

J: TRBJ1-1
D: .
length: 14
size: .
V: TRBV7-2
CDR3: CASRRPSSDTEAFF

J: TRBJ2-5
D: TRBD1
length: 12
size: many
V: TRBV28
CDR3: CASSVSGQVIYF

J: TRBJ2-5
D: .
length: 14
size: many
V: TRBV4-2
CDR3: CASSQNLGQETQYF

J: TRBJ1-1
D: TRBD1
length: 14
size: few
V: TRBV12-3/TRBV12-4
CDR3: CASIPGQGRAEAFF

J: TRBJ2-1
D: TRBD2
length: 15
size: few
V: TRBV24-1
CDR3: CATDPGTSSYNEQFF

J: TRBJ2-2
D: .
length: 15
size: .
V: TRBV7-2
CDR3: CASSFGGGNTGELFF

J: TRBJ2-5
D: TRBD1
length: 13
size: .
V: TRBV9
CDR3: CASRHTGEETQYF

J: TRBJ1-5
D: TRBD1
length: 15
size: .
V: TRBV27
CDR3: CASSFGTGVNQPKHF

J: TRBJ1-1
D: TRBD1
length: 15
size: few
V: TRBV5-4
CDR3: CASSASGGSSTEAFF

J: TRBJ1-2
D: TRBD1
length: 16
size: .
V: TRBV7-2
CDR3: CASSPRQGAIPYGYTF

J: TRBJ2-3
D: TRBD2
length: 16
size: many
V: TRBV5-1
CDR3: CASSKLAGGNTDTQYF

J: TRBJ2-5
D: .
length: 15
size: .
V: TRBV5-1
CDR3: CASRKRISGEEPQYF

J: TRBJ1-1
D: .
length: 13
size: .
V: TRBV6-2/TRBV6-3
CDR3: CASTIMGNTEAFF

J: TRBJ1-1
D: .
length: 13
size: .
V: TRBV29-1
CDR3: CSVDREWDTEAFF

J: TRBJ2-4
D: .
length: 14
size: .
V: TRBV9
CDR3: CASSVGADLNIQYF

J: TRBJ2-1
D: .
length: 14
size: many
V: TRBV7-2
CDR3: CASSLGLGYNEQFF

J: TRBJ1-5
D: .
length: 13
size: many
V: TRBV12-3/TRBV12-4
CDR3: CASSYRGDQPQHF

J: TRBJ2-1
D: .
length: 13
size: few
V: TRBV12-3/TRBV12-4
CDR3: CASSLLRTPTRIF

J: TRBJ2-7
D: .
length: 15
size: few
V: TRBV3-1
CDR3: CASSQDPQPSYEQYF

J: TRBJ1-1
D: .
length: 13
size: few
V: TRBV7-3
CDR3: CASSLYRVTEAFF

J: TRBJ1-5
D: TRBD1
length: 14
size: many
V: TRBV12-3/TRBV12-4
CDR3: CASSPRDRGQPQHF

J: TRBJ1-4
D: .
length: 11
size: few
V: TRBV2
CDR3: CASSEGAALFF

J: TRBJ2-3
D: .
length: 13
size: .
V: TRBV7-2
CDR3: CASSSPSTDTQYF

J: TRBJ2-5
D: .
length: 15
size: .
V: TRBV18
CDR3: CASSPNQGTQETQYF

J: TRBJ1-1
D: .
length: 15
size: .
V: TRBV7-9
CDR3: CASSFMGSPGTEAFF

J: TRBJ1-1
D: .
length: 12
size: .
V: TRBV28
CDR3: CASISVLTEAFF

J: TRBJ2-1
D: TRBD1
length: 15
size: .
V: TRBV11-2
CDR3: CASSLLTGGKNEQFF

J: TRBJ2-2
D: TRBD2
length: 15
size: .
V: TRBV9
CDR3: CASSASGRVGGELFF